This record looks at one T cell receptor (beta chain) sequence and its context. The CDR3 loop spans 14 amino acids. Germline V gene lookup returns CDR1 MNHNS and CDR2 SASEGT. Trimming cost V 1 base and J 12 bases; bases outside gene matches: 11. TCRdb's table, derived via immunoSEQ multiplex PCR, lists solely in-frame clones and lacks some. This table holds about 160,000 clones, 85% found once. The sample is drawn from a study of cytomegalovirus exposure and HLA in healthy donors. This TCR came from a man aged 30 to 39 in good health and CMV-seropositive. The chain links TRBV6-1 to TRBJ2-7, with 8 bases that match TRBD1. The specimen was PBMCs. CDR3 loop: CASSEVGQVHLGYF. CDR3 in DNA: TGTGCCAGCAGTGAAGTGGGACAGGTCCATTTGGGGTACTTC.